The rows below give T cell receptor beta chains drawn from one sample of a study of identifying expanded T cells in peripheral blood. Using immunoSEQ multiplex PCR, the repertoire was profiled, and TCRdb retains in-frame clones only, with some absent. The sample lists approximately 120,000 clones, around 90% occurring once. The material sequenced was blood. These receptors were collected from a person aged 18 to 75 in good health. Both conserved end residues are part of each CDR3. D genes are given only for firm matches. Where a row states a size, it is once, few, many or the class of an expanded clone; other rows omit it.

d_gene	v_gene	j_gene	abundance	CDR3nt	CDR3aa
TRBD2	TRBV4-3	TRBJ2-1	NA	TGCGCCAGCAGCCGGCTAGCGGGTGAGGAGCAGTTCTTC	CASSRLAGEEQFF
NA	TRBV7-2	TRBJ2-1	once	TGTGCCAGCAGCCCCGCTCCGGATAATGAGCAGTTCTTC	CASSPAPDNEQFF
NA	TRBV7-8	TRBJ1-2	once	TGTGCCAGCAGCTTAGGCGCAAAAGGTCTGGGGAACTATGGCTACACCTTC	CASSLGAKGLGNYGYTF
NA	TRBV19	TRBJ1-3	NA	TGTGCCAGTAGTAGAGAGCCAGACTCTGGAAACACCATATATTTT	CASSREPDSGNTIYF
TRBD1	TRBV18	TRBJ1-6	NA	TGTGCCAGCTCAGGGCGGACAGGGACGAGCTCACCCCTCCACTTT	CASSGRTGTSSPLHF
NA	TRBV9	TRBJ1-3	NA	TGTGCCAGCAGCGTCGAAGGGACTACTGGAAACACCATATATTTT	CASSVEGTTGNTIYF
TRBD1	TRBV6-1	TRBJ2-7	NA	TGTGCCAGCAGTGAAAGACCGGGACAGGGGTACGAGCAGTACTTC	CASSERPGQGYEQYF
TRBD1	TRBV2	TRBJ2-7	NA	TGTGCCAGCACCGTCGGGACAGATAATTCGTGGCAGTACTTC	CASTVGTDNSWQYF
TRBD2	TRBV6-1	TRBJ2-1	NA	TGTGCCAGCAGTGAAGCGCTCGCCTTTAGCGGGGGCCACAATGAGCAGTTCTTC	CASSEALAFSGGHNEQFF
NA	TRBV5-1	TRBJ1-3	NA	TGCGCCAGCAGCTTGCCCAGGGGCTCTGGAAACACCATATATTTT	CASSLPRGSGNTIYF
NA	TRBV6-5	TRBJ2-3	NA	TGTGCCAGTTGGCGACTCGGTGCAGATACGCAGTATTTT	CASWRLGADTQYF
NA	TRBV5-8	TRBJ1-5	NA	TGTGCCAGCAGCTTGTTGGGTCAGCCCCAGCATTTT	CASSLLGQPQHF
NA	TRBV7-2	TRBJ2-7	NA	TGTGCCAGCAGTTTTGGGATTAGGAGCTCCTACGAGCAGTACTTC	CASSFGIRSSYEQYF
NA	TRBV9	TRBJ1-5	NA	TGTGCCAGCAGCCCCGGGGCAGGGGAGCGCAATCAGCCCCAGCATTTT	CASSPGAGERNQPQHF
NA	TRBV30	TRBJ1-1	NA	TGTGCCTGGGCGGGGCAGGGGAGGGGAACTGAAGCTTTCTTT	CAWAGQGRGTEAFF
NA	TRBV9	TRBJ2-7	NA	TGTGCCAGCAGCGCACGGGGGCTGGAGTCCTACGAGCAGTACTTC	CASSARGLESYEQYF
TRBD1	TRBV7-2	TRBJ1-5	NA	TGTGCCAGCAGCTCAACGAAAGGGACAGTATCGGATAGCAATCAGCCCCAGCATTTT	CASSSTKGTVSDSNQPQHF
NA	TRBV28	TRBJ1-5	NA	TGTGCCACCAAGGCGGCGGTCCGACAGCCCCAGCATTTT	CATKAAVRQPQHF
TRBD1	TRBV9	TRBJ1-4	NA	TGTGCCAGCAGCGTAGATGCAGGGGGGCTATATGCAACTAATGAAAAACTGTTTTTT	CASSVDAGGLYATNEKLFF
NA	TRBV7-2	TRBJ1-1	NA	TGTGCCAGCAGCATACTGGACAGTGAAGCTTTCTTT	CASSILDSEAFF
NA	TRBV14	TRBJ2-3	few	TGTGCCAGCAGCCAAGATCCTTGGGTAGGGGATCCAGATACGCAGTATTTT	CASSQDPWVGDPDTQYF
NA	TRBV6-6	TRBJ1-6	NA	TGTGCCAGCAGGAGGGAGAGCTCCTATAATTCACCCCTCCACTTT	CASRRESSYNSPLHF
NA	TRBV30	TRBJ1-2	NA	TGTGCCTGGCGCGCGACAGCGACCTATGGCTACACCTTC	CAWRATATYGYTF
NA	TRBV2	TRBJ2-7	NA	TGTGCCAGCAGTCTTAGACGGACGAGCTCCTACGAGCAGTACTTC	CASSLRRTSSYEQYF
NA	TRBV11-2	TRBJ1-1	NA	TGTGCCAGCAGCTTAGGGACAGAGAACACTGAAGCTTTCTTT	CASSLGTENTEAFF
NA	TRBV2	TRBJ2-7	NA	TGTGCCAGCAGTGTAGGGGAGCAGTACTTC	CASSVGEQYF
NA	TRBV19	TRBJ2-1	once	TGTGCCAGTAGTTCCCCCCAAGCGGCGACCTACAATGAGCAGTTCTTC	CASSSPQAATYNEQFF
NA	TRBV11-2	TRBJ2-7	NA	TGTGCCAGCAGCTTAGGGGGGGCGGGAGCCCTTTACGAGCAGTACTTC	CASSLGGAGALYEQYF
NA	TRBV7-9	TRBJ2-2	NA	TGTGCCAGCAGCTTACAGGTTATATTGACCGGGGAGCTGTTTTTT	CASSLQVILTGELFF
NA	TRBV25-1	TRBJ2-6	NA	TGTGCCAGCAGTGAATCATCCCCAGCTGGGGCCAACGTCCTGACTTTC	CASSESSPAGANVLTF
NA	TRBV4-2	TRBJ2-3	once	TGTGCCAGCAGCCAACTAGGACGACCCCGAGCGGCAGATACGCAGTATTTT	CASSQLGRPRAADTQYF
TRBD1	TRBV7-2	TRBJ1-2	NA	TGTGCCAGCAGCTCTTTCGGGGGACAGGTTATGGGTGGCTACACCTTC	CASSSFGGQVMGGYTF
NA	TRBV2	TRBJ1-6	NA	TGTGCCAGCAGCCTAGGATCAGATAATTCACCCCTCCACTTT	CASSLGSDNSPLHF
NA	TRBV28	TRBJ1-2	once	TGTGCCAGCAGTTCTCAGGGGTCCGGCTACACCTTC	CASSSQGSGYTF
NA	TRBV4-2	TRBJ1-2	NA	TGTGCCAGCAGCCAAGTGATGCGAGGAATTGACTATGGCTACACCTTC	CASSQVMRGIDYGYTF
NA	TRBV7-6	TRBJ2-5	NA	TGTGCCAGCAGCTTGGGTCTTCAGCAACAGACCCAGTACTTC	CASSLGLQQQTQYF
TRBD1	TRBV7-6	TRBJ1-4	NA	TGTGCCAGCAGTCGACAGGGTCAATATGAAAAACTGTTTTTT	CASSRQGQYEKLFF
NA	TRBV2	TRBJ1-6	few	TGTGCCAGCAGTGTAAGGGATCTACTGTCACCCCTCCACTTT	CASSVRDLLSPLHF
TRBD1	TRBV5-4	TRBJ1-4	NA	TGTGCCAGCAGCTCAGGACAGGGAGCAACTAATGAAAAACTGTTTTTT	CASSSGQGATNEKLFF
TRBD2	TRBV6-5	TRBJ2-1	NA	TGTGCCAGCACCGGACTAGCGGGCGGTGAGCAGTTCTTC	CASTGLAGGEQFF
TRBD2	TRBV7-3	TRBJ2-1	NA	TGTGCCAGCAGCTTACTAGCGGGAGTCTACAATGAGCAGTTCTTC	CASSLLAGVYNEQFF
NA	TRBV27	TRBJ2-3	NA	TGTGCCAGCAGTCCTCGGACCCCTCTAGATACCACAGATACGCAGTATTTT	CASSPRTPLDTTDTQYF
NA	TRBV7-3	TRBJ2-5	NA	TGTGCCAGCAGCTTAAGCACCTCAGAGACCCAGTACTTC	CASSLSTSETQYF
NA	TRBV28	TRBJ1-5	NA	TGTGCCAGCAGTTTAACCAGGGGTCAGCCCCAGCATTTT	CASSLTRGQPQHF
TRBD2	TRBV5-4	TRBJ2-2	NA	TGTGCCAGCAGCCCGAGGGGAGGGGACACCGGGGAGCTGTTTTTT	CASSPRGGDTGELFF
NA	TRBV27	TRBJ1-6	few	TGTGCCAGCAGTCCGAATGGACGGTATTCACCCCTCCACTTT	CASSPNGRYSPLHF
NA	TRBV19	TRBJ2-7	NA	TGTGCCAGTAGTTTCCAAGCGGACCGATCCTACGAGCAGTACTTC	CASSFQADRSYEQYF
NA	TRBV4-2	TRBJ1-4	NA	TGTGCCAGCAGCCAAGAACGGGGGGCCGACGAAAAACTGTTTTTT	CASSQERGADEKLFF
TRBD2	TRBV9	TRBJ2-3	NA	TGTGCCAGCAGCGCCCTAGCGGGAGGGCCCACAGATACGCAGTATTTT	CASSALAGGPTDTQYF